The T cell receptor (beta chain) described here comes from a study of T cell responses to AZD1222 COVID-19 vaccine. Overall study results and limits: No repertoire was sampled before or during the peak T cell response, only after it. Females made up more of the donors, who were largely white British, and clonal diversity may have come out too low. Elevations in Spike-specific TCR breadth and depth followed administration of two AZD1222 doses.

About this clone: The antigen is not known.

Measured with immunoSEQ multiplex PCR; TCRdb has only the in-frame clones, and not every one. The sample records about 120,000 clones, roughly nine tenths being singletons. Germline CDR1 SGHTA, CDR2 FQGTGA. This CDR3 comprises 15 residues. Trimming removed 5 bases from V and 0 bases from J; junction bases left unmatched: 3. The origin of this receptor is an adult in good health. The genes are TRBV7-3 and TRBJ2-3; 9 bases are shared with TRBD1. This specimen was peripheral blood, taken on day 0 of AZD1222 vaccination. In DNA, the CDR3 is TGTGCCAGCAGCGTCGGGACAGGGAGCACAGATACGCAGTATTTT. Amino acids: CASSVGTGSTDTQYF.